The clone carrying this TCR beta chain was recorded a few times. Its antigen is still unknown. The TCR beta cDNA libraries carried unique molecular identifiers. When about 0.85 to 11 million T cells were used, they gave about 550,000 cDNA molecules. TCRdb re-called the PCR reads through MiXCR, storing one row per CDR3 protein. The sample holds a few hundred thousand distinct CDR3 sequences, around 33% seen once. This entry belongs to a study of post-analysis software for immune sequencing data. Notes on the study in general: Normalized Chao1 diversity in multiple sclerosis patients fell significantly below that of controls.

The origin of this receptor is a girl between 10 and 17 years old with multiple sclerosis. The sequencing input was blood.

The chain's CDR3 is CASSSYRDTSYEQYF. The DNA for the CDR3 is TGTGCCAGCAGCTCCTACCGGGACACCTCCTACGAGCAGTACTTC. The rearrangement links TRBV7-9 to TRBJ2-7; weak D call: TRBD1 (6 bases). The CDR3 has 15 residues. Germline V lookup: CDR1 SEHNR, CDR2 FQNEAQ (reference sequence). Trimming stripped 4 bases from V and 0 bases from J, with 13 bases between.